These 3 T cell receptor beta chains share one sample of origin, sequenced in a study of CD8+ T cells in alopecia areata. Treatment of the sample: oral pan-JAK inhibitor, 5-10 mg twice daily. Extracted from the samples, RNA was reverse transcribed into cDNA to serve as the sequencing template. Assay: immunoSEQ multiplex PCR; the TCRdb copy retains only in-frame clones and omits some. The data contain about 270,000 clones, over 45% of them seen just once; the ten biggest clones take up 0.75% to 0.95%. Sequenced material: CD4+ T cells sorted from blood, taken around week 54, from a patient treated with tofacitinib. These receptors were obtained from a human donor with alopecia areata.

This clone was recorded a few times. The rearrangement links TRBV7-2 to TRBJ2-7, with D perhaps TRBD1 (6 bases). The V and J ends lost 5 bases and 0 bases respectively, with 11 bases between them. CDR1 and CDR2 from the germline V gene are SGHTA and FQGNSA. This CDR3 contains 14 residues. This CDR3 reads CASSTQGSSYEQYF. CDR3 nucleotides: TGTGCCAGCAGCACCCAGGGGAGCTCCTACGAGCAGTACTTC.

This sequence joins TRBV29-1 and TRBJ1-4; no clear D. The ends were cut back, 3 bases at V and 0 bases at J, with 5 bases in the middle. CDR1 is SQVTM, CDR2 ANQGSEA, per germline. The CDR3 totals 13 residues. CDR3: CSVEASTNEKLFF. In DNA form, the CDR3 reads TGCAGCGTTGAGGCCTCAACTAATGAAAAACTGTTTTTT.

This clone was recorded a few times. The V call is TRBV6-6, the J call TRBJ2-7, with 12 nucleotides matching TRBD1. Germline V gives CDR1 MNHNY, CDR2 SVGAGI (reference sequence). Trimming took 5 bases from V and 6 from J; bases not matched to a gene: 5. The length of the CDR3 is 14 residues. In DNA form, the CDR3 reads TGTGCCAGCAGTCAGGGACAGGGGGCTGGCGAGCAGTACTTC. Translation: CASSQGQGAGEQYF.